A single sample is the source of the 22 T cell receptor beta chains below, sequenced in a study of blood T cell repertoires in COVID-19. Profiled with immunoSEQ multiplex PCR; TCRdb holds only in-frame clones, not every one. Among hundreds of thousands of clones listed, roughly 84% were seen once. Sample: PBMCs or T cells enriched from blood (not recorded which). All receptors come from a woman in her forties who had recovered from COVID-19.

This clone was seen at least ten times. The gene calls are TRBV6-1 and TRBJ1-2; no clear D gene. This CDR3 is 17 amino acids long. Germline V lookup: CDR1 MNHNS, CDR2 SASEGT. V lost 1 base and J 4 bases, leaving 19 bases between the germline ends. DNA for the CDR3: TGTGCCAGCAGTGAAGAGGCCTTCGGGTCCAGCGGCTATGGCTACACCTTC. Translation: CASSEEAFGSSGYGYTF.

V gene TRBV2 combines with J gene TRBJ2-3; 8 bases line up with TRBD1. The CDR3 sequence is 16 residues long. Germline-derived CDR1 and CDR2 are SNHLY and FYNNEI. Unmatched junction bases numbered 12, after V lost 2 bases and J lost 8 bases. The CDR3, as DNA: TGTGCCAGCAGTGAATCCTCTGGACAGGGTGTCGGTACGCAGTATTTT. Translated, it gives CASSESSGQGVGTQYF.

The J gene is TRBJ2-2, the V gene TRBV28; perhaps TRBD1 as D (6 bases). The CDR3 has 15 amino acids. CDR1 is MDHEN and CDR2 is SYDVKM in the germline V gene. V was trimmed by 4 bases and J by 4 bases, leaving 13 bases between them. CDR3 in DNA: TGTGCCAGCAGTTCTGGGGGCGCCGGCACCGGGGAGCTGTTTTTT. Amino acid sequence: CASSSGGAGTGELFF.

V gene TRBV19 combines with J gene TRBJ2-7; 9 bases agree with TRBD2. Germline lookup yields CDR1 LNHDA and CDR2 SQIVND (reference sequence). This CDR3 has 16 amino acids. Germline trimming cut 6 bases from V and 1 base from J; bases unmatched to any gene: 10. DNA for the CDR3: TGTGCCAGTAGGGGCCTGGGGACTAGCAGTTCCTACGAGCAGTACTTC. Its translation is CASRGLGTSSSYEQYF.

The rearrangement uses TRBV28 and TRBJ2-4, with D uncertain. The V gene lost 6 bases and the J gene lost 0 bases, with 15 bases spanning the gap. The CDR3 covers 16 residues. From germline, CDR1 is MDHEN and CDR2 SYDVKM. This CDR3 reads CASSPPLRIAKNIQYF. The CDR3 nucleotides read TGTGCCAGCAGCCCACCCCTCAGGATAGCCAAAAACATTCAGTACTTC.

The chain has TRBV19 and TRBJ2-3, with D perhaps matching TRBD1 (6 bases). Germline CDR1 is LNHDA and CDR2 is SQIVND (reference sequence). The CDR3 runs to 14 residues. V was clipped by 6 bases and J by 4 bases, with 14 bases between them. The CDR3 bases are TGTGCCAGTAGGCTCTCCAGGGGTCCAGATACGCAGTATTTT. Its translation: CASRLSRGPDTQYF.

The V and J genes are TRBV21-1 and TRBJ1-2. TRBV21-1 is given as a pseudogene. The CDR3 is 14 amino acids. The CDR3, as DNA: TGTGCCAGCAGGGGCAGGGAGGAGTACTATGGCTACACCTTC. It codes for CASRGREEYYGYTF.

CDR3 sequence: CASRLAGETDTQYF. CDR3 nucleotide sequence: TGCGCCAGCAGACTAGCGGGAGAGACAGATACGCAGTATTTT. The chain links TRBV10-2 to TRBJ2-3, with 11 bases aligning to TRBD2. Trimming at V came to 6 bases and at J to 3 bases, leaving 2 bases not matched to a gene. The CDR3 contains 14 residues. Germline V CDR1 and CDR2: WSHSY, SAAADI.

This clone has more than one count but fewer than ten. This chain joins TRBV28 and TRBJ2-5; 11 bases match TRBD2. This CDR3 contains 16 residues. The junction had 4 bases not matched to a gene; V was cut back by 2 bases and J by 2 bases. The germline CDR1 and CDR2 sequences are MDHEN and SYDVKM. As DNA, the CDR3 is TGTGCCAGCAGTTTAGGGCTAGCGGGAGGACAAGAGACCCAGTACTTC. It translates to CASSLGLAGGQETQYF.

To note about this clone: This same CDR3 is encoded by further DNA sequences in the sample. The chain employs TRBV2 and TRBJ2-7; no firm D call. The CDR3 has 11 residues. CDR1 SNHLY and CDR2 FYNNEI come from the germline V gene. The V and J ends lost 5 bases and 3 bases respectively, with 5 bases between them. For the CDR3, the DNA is TGTGCCAGCAGTTCGCGCTACGAGCAGTACTTC. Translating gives CASSSRYEQYF.

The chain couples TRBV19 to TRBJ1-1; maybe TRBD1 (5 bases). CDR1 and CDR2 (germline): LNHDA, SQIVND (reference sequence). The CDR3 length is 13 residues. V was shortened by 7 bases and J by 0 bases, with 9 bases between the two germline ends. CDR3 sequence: CASIGVMNTEAFF. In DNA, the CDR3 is TGTGCCAGTATAGGGGTGATGAACACTGAAGCTTTCTTT.

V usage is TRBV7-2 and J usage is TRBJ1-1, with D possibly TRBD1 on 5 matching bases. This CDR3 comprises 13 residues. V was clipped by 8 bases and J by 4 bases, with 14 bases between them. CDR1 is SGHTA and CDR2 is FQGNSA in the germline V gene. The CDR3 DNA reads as TGTGCCAGCGGCGAAGGGGTGGCCACTGAAGCTTTCTTT. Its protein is CASGEGVATEAFF.

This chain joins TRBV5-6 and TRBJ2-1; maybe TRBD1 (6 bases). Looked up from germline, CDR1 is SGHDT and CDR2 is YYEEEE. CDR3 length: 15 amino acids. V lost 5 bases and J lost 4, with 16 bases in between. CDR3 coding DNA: TGTGCCAGCAGTTTAGGGGACAACCTTTACAATGAGCAGTTCTTC. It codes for CASSLGDNLYNEQFF.

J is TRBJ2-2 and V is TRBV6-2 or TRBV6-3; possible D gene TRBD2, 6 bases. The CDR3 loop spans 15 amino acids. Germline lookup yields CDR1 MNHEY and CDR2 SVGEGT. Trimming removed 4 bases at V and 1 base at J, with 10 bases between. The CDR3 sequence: CASSLLAENTGELFF. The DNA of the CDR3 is TGTGCCAGCAGTTTATTAGCGGAGAACACCGGGGAGCTGTTTTTT.

CDR3 protein: CASSLGQDRATNEQYV. Written as DNA, the CDR3 is TGTGCCAGCAGCTTAGGACAGGACAGGGCCACGAACGAGCAGTACGTC. This chain links TRBV7-2 with TRBJ2-7; 8 nucleotides align to TRBD1. Germline CDR1 is SGHTA and CDR2 is FQGNSA. V shed 1 base, J shed 5 bases, and the junction held 10 bases outside the gene matches. The CDR3 is 16 amino acids.

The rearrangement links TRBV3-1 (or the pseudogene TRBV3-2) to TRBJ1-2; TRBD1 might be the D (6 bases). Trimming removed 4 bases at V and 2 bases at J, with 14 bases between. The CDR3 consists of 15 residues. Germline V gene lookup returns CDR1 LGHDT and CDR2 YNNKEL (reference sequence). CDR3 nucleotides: TGTGCCAGCAGCCTCACAGGGCTCCCAAACTATGGCTACACCTTC. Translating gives CASSLTGLPNYGYTF.

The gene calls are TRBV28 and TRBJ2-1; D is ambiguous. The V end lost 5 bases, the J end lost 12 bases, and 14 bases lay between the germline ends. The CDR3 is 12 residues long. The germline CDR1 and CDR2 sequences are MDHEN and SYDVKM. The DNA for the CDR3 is TGTGCCAGCAGTCCTCTTCAAGTCGGGCAGTTCTTC. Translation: CASSPLQVGQFF.

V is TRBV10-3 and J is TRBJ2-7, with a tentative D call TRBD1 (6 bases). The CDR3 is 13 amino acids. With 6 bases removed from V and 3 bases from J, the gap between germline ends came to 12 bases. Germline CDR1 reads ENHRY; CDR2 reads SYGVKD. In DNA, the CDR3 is TGTGCCATCAGCGGGGCAGGGGACTACGAGCAGTACTTC. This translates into CAISGAGDYEQYF.

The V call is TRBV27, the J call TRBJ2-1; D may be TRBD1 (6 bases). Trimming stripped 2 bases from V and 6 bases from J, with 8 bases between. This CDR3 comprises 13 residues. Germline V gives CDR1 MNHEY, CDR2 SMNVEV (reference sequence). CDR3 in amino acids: CASSLPQGNEQFF. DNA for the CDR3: TGTGCCAGCAGTTTACCACAGGGCAATGAGCAGTTCTTC.

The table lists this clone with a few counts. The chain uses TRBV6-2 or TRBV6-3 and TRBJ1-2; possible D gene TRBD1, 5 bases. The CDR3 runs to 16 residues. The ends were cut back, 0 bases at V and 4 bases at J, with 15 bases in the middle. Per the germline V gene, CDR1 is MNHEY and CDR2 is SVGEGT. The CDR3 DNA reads TGTGCCAGCAGTTACTCGTCGGGGGGACGTCTCTATGGCTACACCTTC. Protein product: CASSYSSGGRLYGYTF.

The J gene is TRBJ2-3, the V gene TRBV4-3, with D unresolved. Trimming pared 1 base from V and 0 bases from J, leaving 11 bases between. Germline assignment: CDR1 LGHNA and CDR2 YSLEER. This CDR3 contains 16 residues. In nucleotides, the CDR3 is TGCGCCAGCAGCCAAGGCGTTGGAGCTAGCACAGATACGCAGTATTTT. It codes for CASSQGVGASTDTQYF.

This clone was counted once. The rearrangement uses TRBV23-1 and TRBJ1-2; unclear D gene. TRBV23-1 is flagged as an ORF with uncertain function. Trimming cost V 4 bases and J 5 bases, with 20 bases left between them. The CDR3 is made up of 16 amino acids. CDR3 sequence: CASSRNGFRRGYGYTF. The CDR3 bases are TGCGCCAGCAGTCGGAATGGTTTCAGGAGAGGGTATGGCTACACCTTC.